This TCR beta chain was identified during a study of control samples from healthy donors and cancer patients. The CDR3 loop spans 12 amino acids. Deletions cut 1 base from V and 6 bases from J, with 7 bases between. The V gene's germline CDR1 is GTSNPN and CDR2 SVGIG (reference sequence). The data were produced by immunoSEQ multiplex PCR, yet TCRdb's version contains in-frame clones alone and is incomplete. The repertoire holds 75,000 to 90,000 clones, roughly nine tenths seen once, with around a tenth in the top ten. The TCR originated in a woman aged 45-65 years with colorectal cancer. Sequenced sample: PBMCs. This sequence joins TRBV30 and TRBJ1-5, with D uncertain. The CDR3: CAWSGGSQPQHF. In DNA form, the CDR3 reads TGTGCCTGGAGTGGTGGTTCTCAGCCCCAGCATTTT.